Following are 14 T cell receptor beta chains from one sample sequenced in a study of blood T cells in healthy people across ages. With a J-beta primer mix and a sample-barcoded 5' primer, a second PCR ran about 6 to 11 cycles. MiXCR was run by TCRdb on the 5' RACE reads, yielding one entry per CDR3 protein. The sample lists hundreds of thousands of distinct CDR3 sequences, 20% to 30% occurring once. Separately, the same data were catalogued under a study of T cells of mothers and their children.

The sample was blood. The receptors derive from a boy aged 5-17 years in good health.

The V call is TRBV4-1, the J call TRBJ2-1; 14 bases map to TRBD2. Germline values: CDR1 MGHRA, CDR2 YSYEKL. CDR3 size: 19 residues. The trim removed 8 bases at V and 8 bases at J, leaving 20 bases unmatched. DNA of the CDR3: TGCGCCAGCCGAATGGGACTAGCGGGAGCGAATAAACACCAGGATGAGCAGTTCTTC. Residues: CASRMGLAGANKHQDEQFF.

The chain is built from TRBV3-1 and TRBJ2-5; TRBD2 is a possible D gene (6 bases). The V gene's germline CDR1 is LGHDT and CDR2 YNNKEL (reference sequence). V dropped 2 bases and J dropped 5 bases, with 9 bases sitting between them. This CDR3 is 13 amino acids long. DNA of the CDR3: TGTGCCAGCAGCCAACCGGGACTGGAGACCCAGTACTTC. It specifies CASSQPGLETQYF.

The chain employs TRBV7-2 and TRBJ2-1; 9 bases match TRBD2. Trimming took 0 bases from V and 10 from J; bases not matched to a gene: 7. This CDR3 has 15 amino acids. Per germline, CDR1 SGHTA and CDR2 FQGNSA. The CDR3 protein is CASSLATSGRREQFF. The CDR3 DNA follows: TGTGCCAGCAGCTTAGCGACTAGCGGACGCAGGGAGCAGTTCTTC.

This clonotype has a handful of counts. The chain carries TRBV7-2 and TRBJ2-1; D call uncertain. V dropped 4 bases and J dropped 1 base, with 5 bases sitting between them. The CDR3 is made up of 13 amino acids. Germline CDR1 reads SGHTA; CDR2 reads FQGNSA. CDR3 amino acids: CASSWKSYNEQFF. In DNA form, the CDR3 reads TGTGCCAGCAGCTGGAAGTCCTACAATGAGCAGTTCTTC.

This clonotype was detected only a few times. The rearrangement uses TRBV4-1 and TRBJ1-6; a weak D match, TRBD1 (6 bases). V lost 5 bases and J lost 4, with 18 bases in between. Germline V gene data show CDR1 as MGHRA and CDR2 as YSYEKL. The CDR3 is made up of 17 amino acids. The chain's CDR3 is CASSSQGGAVYNSPLHF. The CDR3 DNA is TGCGCCAGCAGCTCTCAAGGGGGGGCGGTTTATAATTCACCCCTCCACTTT.

This clonotype appeared a few times. V is TRBV20-1 and J is TRBJ2-7; TRBD2 matches at 9 bases. The J segment lost 4 bases and the V segment lost 0 bases, leaving 7 bases of the junction unmatched. This CDR3 is 15 amino acids long. Looked up from germline, CDR1 is DFQATT and CDR2 is SNEGSKA (reference sequence). CDR3 protein: CSARDPREGHYEQYF. The CDR3 DNA follows: TGCAGTGCTAGAGATCCGCGGGAGGGCCATTACGAGCAGTACTTC.

V and J are TRBV20-1 and TRBJ2-7, with 9 nucleotides matching TRBD2. The CDR3 sequence is 14 residues long. CDR1 is DFQATT, CDR2 SNEGSKA, per germline (reference sequence). With 0 bases clipped from V and 2 bases from J, the junction kept 2 bases outside the gene matches. CDR3 nucleotides: TGCAGTGCTAGAGATTTAGCGGGAGCCTACGAGCAGTACTTC. This gives the protein CSARDLAGAYEQYF.

This clonotype has just a few counts. The rearrangement links TRBV5-1 to TRBJ2-1, with D unclear. In germline, CDR1 is SGHRS, CDR2 YFSETQ. V was trimmed by 0 bases and J by 0 bases, leaving 10 bases between them. This CDR3 spans 16 amino acids. CDR3 sequence (DNA): TGCGCCAGCAGCTTGGCCGGTCAGAGCTCCTACAATGAGCAGTTCTTC. It specifies CASSLAGQSSYNEQFF.

This clonotype turned up a few times. This may be a read error, as it is one base from a much larger clone. The rearrangement joins TRBV6-5 to TRBJ2-5; 9 nucleotides match TRBD1. The CDR3 loop spans 15 amino acids. V was clipped by 4 bases and J by 7 bases; unmatched bases: 10. Germline CDR1 reads MNHEY; CDR2 reads SVGAGI. The CDR3, as DNA: TGTGCCAGCAGTTTCGGACAGGGGAGAGTGGGGACCCAGTACTTC. This codes for CASSFGQGRVGTQYF.

The V and J genes are TRBV5-6 and TRBJ2-1; TRBD2 matches 9 bases. This CDR3 contains 12 residues. V was clipped by 4 bases and J by 10 bases; unmatched bases: 3. Germline assignment: CDR1 SGHDT and CDR2 YYEEEE. CDR3 coding DNA: TGTGCCAGCAGCCGTGGGACTAGCGAGCAGTTCTTC. This codes for CASSRGTSEQFF.

The gene calls are TRBV6-2 or TRBV6-3 and TRBJ2-7; D unclear. This CDR3 contains 16 residues. V was clipped by 0 bases and J by 0 bases, with 12 bases between them. The germline gives CDR1 MNHEY, CDR2 SVGEGT. This chain's CDR3 is CASSYSRRTDSYEQYF. The CDR3 region has the DNA TGTGCCAGCAGTTACTCGAGACGAACCGACTCCTACGAGCAGTACTTC.

This clonotype turned up a few times. The chain employs TRBV28 and TRBJ2-3, with D unresolved. Trimming took off 3 bases at V and 2 bases at J, with 6 bases between the two ends. Germline CDR1 is MDHEN and CDR2 is SYDVKM. The CDR3 runs to 13 residues. The DNA for the CDR3 is TGTGCCAGCAGTTTCCGGCTCACAGATACGCAGTATTTT. Its translation is CASSFRLTDTQYF.

At least ten counts were recorded for this clonotype. The V and J genes are TRBV7-8 and TRBJ2-5; unclear D gene. The end of the DNA aligns better with TRBJ2-1, so the J call may be wrong. Germline CDR1 is SGHVS and CDR2 is FQNEAQ. The CDR3 length is 15 residues. CDR3 bases: TGTGCCAGCATGGAAAAGGTGTCTATCTACAATGAGCAGTTCTTC. It translates to CASMEKVSIYNEQFF.

The chain carries TRBV29-1 and TRBJ1-2; 8 bases match TRBD1. The J segment lost 4 bases and the V segment lost 6 bases, leaving 7 bases of the junction unmatched. The CDR3 consists of 13 residues. Per germline, CDR1 SQVTM and CDR2 ANQGSEA. CDR3 residues: CSVGTGNSYGYTF. The CDR3 nucleotides are TGCAGCGTCGGGACAGGCAATTCCTATGGCTACACCTTC.